The 26 T cell receptor beta chains below all came from one sample that was sequenced in a study of blood T cell repertoires in COVID-19. Clones were read by immunoSEQ multiplex PCR, and TCRdb kept only the in-frame ones, dropping some. The sample gives 72,000 or so clones, more than 75% of which show up once; about an eighth is in the top ten. Material for sequencing was peripheral blood. These receptors were taken from a woman aged 60-75 years with acute or convalescent COVID-19.

Written as DNA, the CDR3 is TGTGCCAGCAGGGTGGGCCAGCTCAACTATGGCTACACCTTC. It specifies CASRVGQLNYGYTF. V is TRBV7-2 and J is TRBJ1-2, with unresolved D. This CDR3 spans 14 amino acids. Trimming took off 6 bases at V and 2 bases at J, with 13 bases between the two ends. In germline, CDR1 is SGHTA, CDR2 FQGNSA.

The chain uses TRBV9 and TRBJ1-1; D is uncertain. The V gene lost 3 bases and the J gene lost 1 base, with 10 bases spanning the gap. This CDR3 is built from 14 residues. Germline lookup yields CDR1 SGDLS and CDR2 YYNGEE. CDR3 DNA sequence: TGTGCCAGCAGCGGGCCGGGTCAGAACACTGAAGCTTTCTTT. Translated: CASSGPGQNTEAFF. Complete variable domain (other parts from reference TRBV9 and TRBJ1-1): DSGVTQTPKHLITATGQRVTLRCSPRSGDLSVYWYQQSLDQGLQFLIQYYNGEERAKGNILERFSAQQFPDLHSELNLSSLELGDSALYFCASSGPGQNTEAFFGQGTRLTVV.

V is TRBV7-8 and J is TRBJ2-1; 13 nucleotides align to TRBD2. The CDR3 sequence is 17 residues long. Trimming took 5 bases from V and 1 from J; bases not matched to a gene: 5. Germline CDR1 is SGHVS and CDR2 is FQNEAQ. The CDR3 region is CASSPRLAGGSYNEQFF. The CDR3 DNA reads as TGTGCCAGCAGCCCACGACTAGCGGGGGGATCCTACAATGAGCAGTTCTTC.

The gene calls are TRBV7-8 and TRBJ2-7; D is ambiguous. The germline CDR1 and CDR2 sequences are SGHVS and FQNEAQ. The length of the CDR3 is 13 residues. Trimming pared 4 bases from V and 5 bases from J, leaving 12 bases between. Here the CDR3 DNA reads TGTGCCAGCAGCTCGATGGCCTTCAACGAGCAGTACTTC. This sequence encodes CASSSMAFNEQYF.

This clone rates as medium-sized. V is TRBV28 and J is TRBJ1-2, with 9 bases identical to TRBD1. This CDR3 spans 14 amino acids. Trimming at V came to 7 bases and at J to 1 base, leaving 4 bases not matched to a gene. Germline V gene data show CDR1 as MDHEN and CDR2 as SYDVKM. This chain's CDR3 is CASKGGQGNYGYTF. As DNA, the CDR3 is TGTGCCAGCAAGGGGGGACAGGGTAACTATGGCTACACCTTC.

The chain carries TRBV5-1 and TRBJ1-1; D gene unclear. The germline V gene has CDR1 SGHRS and CDR2 YFSETQ. V lost 5 bases and J lost 1, with 9 bases in between. There are 13 residues in the CDR3. CDR3 sequence reads: CASRVAKNTEAFF. Here the CDR3 DNA reads TGCGCCAGCAGAGTGGCCAAGAACACTGAAGCTTTCTTT.

The chain joins TRBV12-3 or TRBV12-4 to TRBJ2-7; weak D call: TRBD2 (6 bases). The CDR3 runs to 11 residues. The V and J ends lost 5 bases and 5 bases respectively, with 7 bases between them. The CDR3 DNA is TGTGCCAGCAGTCCGGGGGACGAGCAGTACTTC. Protein: CASSPGDEQYF.

This sequence joins TRBV24-1 and TRBJ1-1; D possibly corresponds to TRBD1 (5 bases). The CDR3 runs 13 residues. Trimming cost V 2 bases and J 14 bases, with 17 bases left between them. The germline V gene encodes CDR1 KGHDR and CDR2 SFDVKD. The CDR3 sequence is CATSDSADSLFFF. The CDR3 coding sequence is TGTGCCACCAGTGATTCAGCTGACAGCTTGTTCTTCTTT.

The V and J genes are TRBV7-2 and TRBJ1-5; D unclear. Germline V CDR1 and CDR2: SGHTA, FQGNSA. Trimming took off 6 bases at V and 3 bases at J, with 15 bases between the two ends. CDR3 length: 15 amino acids. The CDR3: CASREAGSLNQPQHF. The DNA of the CDR3 is TGTGCCAGCAGAGAAGCCGGGAGCCTCAATCAGCCCCAGCATTTT.

The chain joins TRBV5-1 to TRBJ2-5; 9 bases match TRBD2. The V and J ends lost 4 bases and 3 bases, in that order; junction bases with no gene match: 4. Germline V gene sequence: CDR1 SGHRS, CDR2 YFSETQ. This CDR3 has 14 amino acids. CDR3 sequence (DNA): TGCGCCAGCAGCCCTCGACTAGCGGAAGAGACCCAGTACTTC. This translates into CASSPRLAEETQYF.

The J gene is TRBJ2-5, the V gene TRBV12-3 or TRBV12-4, with D possibly TRBD1 on 5 matching bases. V lost 1 base and J 2 bases, leaving 5 bases between the germline ends. The CDR3 has 13 residues. CDR3 loop: CASSLGQQETQYF. Here the CDR3 DNA reads TGTGCCAGCAGTTTAGGACAGCAAGAGACCCAGTACTTC.

The sample holds a few counts of this clone. This chain uses TRBV11-2 with TRBJ1-5; D might be TRBD1 (5 bases). This CDR3 comprises 14 residues. Germline lookup yields CDR1 SGHAT and CDR2 FQNNGV. V was cut by 1 base and J by 7 bases, with 11 bases left in between. CDR3: CASSLGAGSQPQHF. In DNA form, the CDR3 reads TGTGCCAGCAGCTTAGGGGCAGGGTCCCAGCCCCAGCATTTT.

The CDR3, as DNA: TGTGCCAGCAGCTTAGGTACTAGCGGGGGGGCGGACGAGCAGTACTTC. It codes for CASSLGTSGGADEQYF. The chain employs TRBV7-8 and TRBJ2-7; 13 bases match TRBD2. J was trimmed by 5 bases and V by 1 base; bases with no gene match: 5. The CDR3 is 16 residues long. The germline CDR1 and CDR2 sequences are SGHVS and FQNEAQ. The full variable domain, its missing parts supplied by reference TRBV7-8 and TRBJ2-7, is GAGVSQSPRYKVAKRGQDVALRCDPISGHVSLFWYQQALGQGPEFLTYFQNEAQLDKSGLPSDRFFAERPEGSVSTLKIQRTQQEDSAVYLCASSLGTSGGADEQYFGPGTRLTVT.

The gene calls are TRBV5-6 and TRBJ1-1; 8 nucleotides align to TRBD1. The V and J ends lost 2 bases and 3 bases, in that order; junction bases with no gene match: 6. The CDR3 contains 15 residues. Looked up from germline, CDR1 is SGHDT and CDR2 is YYEEEE. DNA for the CDR3: TGTGCCAGCAGCTTCCTGACAGGGGTCTACACTGAAGCTTTCTTT. Protein: CASSFLTGVYTEAFF.

The chain recombines TRBV21-1 with TRBJ1-5; the D call of TRBD1 is as the table states it, not checked on the DNA. TRBV21-1 represents a pseudogene. This CDR3 comprises 17 residues. The CDR3 loop reads CASSQATEQGGNQPQHF. CDR3 sequence (DNA): TGTGCCAGCAGCCAAGCTACCGAACAGGGGGGAAATCAGCCCCAGCATTTT.

The J gene is TRBJ1-2, the V gene TRBV12-3 or TRBV12-4, with 7 bases lining up with TRBD1. Unmatched junction bases numbered 11, after V lost 10 bases and J lost 9 bases. The CDR3 spans 12 residues. The CDR3 loop is CATKGQLHSYTF. For the CDR3, the DNA is TGTGCCACCAAGGGACAGCTTCACAGCTACACCTTC.

This clone was found a few times. V and J are TRBV6-1 and TRBJ1-3; D is perhaps TRBD1 (5 bases). This CDR3 comprises 16 residues. The germline V and J ends were trimmed by 2 bases and 4 bases, with 15 bases remaining between them. CDR1 and CDR2 (germline): MNHNS, SASEGT. The CDR3 region has the DNA TGTGCCAGCAGTGAATCAGGGTCGATCATGGGAAACACCATATATTTT. This codes for CASSESGSIMGNTIYF.

This clone appeared a few times. J is TRBJ1-2 and V is TRBV19; TRBD1 aligns across 7 bases. Per germline, CDR1 LNHDA and CDR2 SQIVND (reference sequence). J lost 8 bases, V lost 7 bases, and 13 bases had no gene match. The CDR3 is made up of 14 amino acids. CDR3 sequence: CASTEHLNRGGYTF. The CDR3, as DNA: TGTGCCAGTACCGAACACCTTAACAGGGGAGGCTACACCTTC.

This chain connects TRBV27 to TRBJ1-3, with 9 positions matching TRBD1. The CDR3 is made up of 15 amino acids. V shed 5 bases, J shed 4 bases, and the junction held 6 bases outside the gene matches. Germline V lookup: CDR1 MNHEY, CDR2 SMNVEV (reference sequence). The CDR3 nucleotides are TGTGCCAGCAGTCTACAGGGGGCCGGCGGAAACACCATATATTTT. This codes for CASSLQGAGGNTIYF.

This clone is a singleton in its sample. The genes are TRBV7-8 and TRBJ2-3, with 9 bases that match TRBD1. The CDR3 length is 16 residues. V trimming: 0 bases; J trimming: 8 bases; junction bases outside the gene matches: 9. Looked up from germline, CDR1 is SGHVS and CDR2 is FQNEAQ. For the CDR3, the DNA is TGTGCCAGCAGCTTAGCAGGAGGACAGACAGGGGGTACGCAGTATTTT. Translated, it gives CASSLAGGQTGGTQYF.

The rearrangement uses TRBV6-5 and TRBJ2-7; TRBD1 matches at 8 bases. Germline V lookup: CDR1 MNHEY, CDR2 SVGAGI. CDR3 length: 14 residues. V was clipped by 5 bases and J by 2 bases; unmatched bases: 5. The CDR3 sequence is CASSLRQGPYEQYF. DNA of the CDR3: TGTGCCAGCAGTCTACGACAGGGGCCCTACGAGCAGTACTTC.

V usage is TRBV21-1 and J usage is TRBJ1-2; the table's D call of TRBD1 was not tested on the DNA. TRBV21-1 is a pseudogene locus. The CDR3 has 15 amino acids. CDR3 nucleotide sequence: TGTGCCAGCAGGGCTGAGGACAGGGCTAACTATGGCTACACCTTC. Residues: CASRAEDRANYGYTF.

The chain joins TRBV27 to TRBJ2-7; 9 bases are shared with TRBD1. Germline loops: CDR1 MNHEY, CDR2 SMNVEV (reference sequence). After removal of 4 bases from V and 7 bases from J, the junction contained 5 bases not matched to a gene. This CDR3 contains 13 residues. The CDR3 spells CASSYGTGWEQYF. As DNA, the CDR3 is TGTGCCAGCAGTTACGGGACAGGGTGGGAGCAGTACTTC.

V and J are TRBV2 and TRBJ1-1; D gene unclear. Germline V gene sequence: CDR1 SNHLY, CDR2 FYNNEI. The CDR3 has 11 amino acids. V lost 4 bases and J 8 bases, leaving 8 bases between the germline ends. CDR3 sequence (DNA): TGTGCCAGCAGTGTTATGACAGAAGCTTTCTTT. Protein product: CASSVMTEAFF.

This chain joins TRBV4-2 and TRBJ1-1, with 10 positions matching TRBD1. Germline CDR1 is LGHNA and CDR2 is YNFKEQ. The CDR3 has 15 amino acids. The V segment lost 1 base and the J segment 4 bases; nucleotides outside the gene matches: 3. Here the CDR3 reads CASSQARTGGTEAFF. In DNA form, the CDR3 reads TGTGCCAGCAGCCAAGCAAGGACAGGGGGCACTGAAGCTTTCTTT.

This clone was observed a single time. V usage is TRBV25-1 and J usage is TRBJ2-5; weak D call: TRBD2 (5 bases). The CDR3 runs 14 residues. From germline, CDR1 is MGHDK and CDR2 SYGVNS. With 2 bases removed from V and 5 bases from J, the gap between germline ends came to 12 bases. This CDR3 is CASSEPIGVETQYF. CDR3 nucleotide sequence: TGTGCCAGCAGTGAACCCATCGGGGTGGAGACCCAGTACTTC.